These T cell receptor beta chains were read from a single sample in a study of beta chain features in type 1 diabetes. Produced via immunoSEQ multiplex PCR; TCRdb's table is partial and in-frame only. This table holds a few hundred thousand clones, 12% to 15% found once. Sequenced material: central memory CD4+ T cells from blood. Every receptor here comes from a man aged 30-40 years in good health. Both conserved end residues are part of each CDR3. Each record gives: clone size, V gene, D gene, J gene, CDR3 protein, CDR3 DNA. The D gene is left open where the match is weak. Only some rows state a clone size, as once, few, many or a class for expanded clones.

abundance: few; v_gene: TRBV6-1; d_gene: .; j_gene: TRBJ1-1; CDR3aa: CASRRSGNTHTEAFF; CDR3nt: TGTGCCAGCAGGAGATCAGGAAATACTCACACTGAAGCTTTCTTT
abundance: few; v_gene: TRBV7-2; d_gene: .; j_gene: TRBJ1-4; CDR3aa: CASSIFGNEKLFF; CDR3nt: TGTGCCAGCAGCATTTTCGGGAATGAAAAACTGTTTTTT
abundance: few; v_gene: TRBV5-1; d_gene: .; j_gene: TRBJ2-3; CDR3aa: CASSSSPGADTQYF; CDR3nt: TGCGCCAGCAGCTCGTCCCCTGGGGCAGATACGCAGTATTTT
abundance: few; v_gene: TRBV4-3; d_gene: TRBD1; j_gene: TRBJ1-3; CDR3aa: CASSQGTGQGTGNTIYF; CDR3nt: TGCGCCAGCAGCCAAGGCACAGGACAGGGTACTGGAAACACCATATATTTT
abundance: .; v_gene: TRBV5-4; d_gene: .; j_gene: TRBJ1-2; CDR3aa: CASSVHQGNYGYTF; CDR3nt: TGTGCCAGCAGCGTACACCAGGGAAACTATGGCTACACCTTC
abundance: once; v_gene: TRBV7-2; d_gene: .; j_gene: TRBJ1-1; CDR3aa: CASSLVAGAGEAFF; CDR3nt: TGTGCCAGCAGCTTGGTTGCGGGAGCGGGTGAAGCTTTCTTT
abundance: few; v_gene: TRBV5-1; d_gene: TRBD1; j_gene: TRBJ2-5; CDR3aa: CASSYTQGQGAKTQYF; CDR3nt: TGCGCCAGCAGCTACACCCAAGGACAGGGGGCGAAGACCCAGTACTTC
abundance: few; v_gene: TRBV11-2; d_gene: .; j_gene: TRBJ1-1; CDR3aa: CASSLDRVRNEAFF; CDR3nt: TGTGCCAGCAGCTTAGATCGGGTGAGAAACGAAGCTTTCTTT
abundance: .; v_gene: TRBV19; d_gene: .; j_gene: TRBJ2-3; CDR3aa: CASSIKGSSTDTQYF; CDR3nt: TGTGCCAGTAGTATTAAGGGATCTAGCACAGATACGCAGTATTTT
abundance: .; v_gene: TRBV9; d_gene: .; j_gene: TRBJ1-3; CDR3aa: CASSRRSGGNTIYF; CDR3nt: TGTGCCAGCAGCAGGCGTTCGGGGGGAAACACCATATATTTT
abundance: .; v_gene: TRBV7-7; d_gene: .; j_gene: TRBJ2-5; CDR3aa: CASSPSGGPETQYF; CDR3nt: TGTGCCAGCAGCCCCTCCGGGGGGCCAGAGACCCAGTACTTC
abundance: .; v_gene: TRBV29-1; d_gene: TRBD2; j_gene: TRBJ2-3; CDR3aa: CSVGGGVTDTQYF; CDR3nt: TGCAGCGTTGGCGGGGGGGTGACAGATACGCAGTATTTT
abundance: few; v_gene: TRBV7-9; d_gene: TRBD2; j_gene: TRBJ2-3; CDR3aa: CASSLTSGLTDTQYF; CDR3nt: TGTGCCAGCAGCTTAACTAGCGGATTAACAGATACGCAGTATTTT
abundance: .; v_gene: TRBV5-1; d_gene: TRBD2; j_gene: TRBJ2-1; CDR3aa: CASSSVSGASYNEQFF; CDR3nt: TGCGCCAGCAGCTCGGTTAGCGGGGCATCCTACAATGAGCAGTTCTTC
abundance: many; v_gene: TRBV2; d_gene: TRBD2; j_gene: TRBJ2-5; CDR3aa: CASSERAGGPGTQYF; CDR3nt: TGTGCCAGCAGTGAAAGAGCGGGAGGGCCGGGGACCCAGTACTTC
abundance: .; v_gene: TRBV29-1; d_gene: .; j_gene: TRBJ1-1; CDR3aa: CSVYGTGAFF; CDR3nt: TGCAGCGTGTACGGGACGGGAGCTTTCTTT
abundance: .; v_gene: TRBV6-6; d_gene: TRBD2; j_gene: TRBJ2-7; CDR3aa: CASRDSGGSSYEQYF; CDR3nt: TGTGCCAGCAGAGACAGCGGGGGCTCCTCATACGAGCAGTACTTC
abundance: .; v_gene: TRBV9; d_gene: .; j_gene: TRBJ2-3; CDR3aa: CASSVDGQDTQYF; CDR3nt: TGTGCCAGCAGCGTAGATGGTCAGGATACGCAGTATTTT
abundance: few; v_gene: TRBV28; d_gene: TRBD1; j_gene: TRBJ1-2; CDR3aa: CASSLTGGDYGYTF; CDR3nt: TGTGCCAGCAGTCTGACAGGGGGCGACTATGGCTACACCTTC
abundance: few; v_gene: TRBV7-2; d_gene: .; j_gene: TRBJ1-5; CDR3aa: CASSLSPRGASQPQHF; CDR3nt: TGTGCCAGCAGCTTAAGTCCAAGGGGCGCTTCTCAGCCCCAGCATTTT
abundance: .; v_gene: TRBV9; d_gene: .; j_gene: TRBJ2-5; CDR3aa: CASSVADGFQETQYF; CDR3nt: TGTGCCAGCAGCGTAGCCGACGGGTTTCAAGAGACCCAGTACTTC
abundance: .; v_gene: TRBV5-4; d_gene: .; j_gene: TRBJ2-1; CDR3aa: CASSLWGAGNEQFF; CDR3nt: TGTGCCAGCAGCTTGTGGGGGGCGGGGAATGAGCAGTTCTTC
abundance: .; v_gene: TRBV10-3; d_gene: TRBD1; j_gene: TRBJ1-1; CDR3aa: CAIQFGTGGPSEAFF; CDR3nt: TGTGCCATCCAGTTTGGGACAGGAGGGCCCTCTGAAGCTTTCTTT
abundance: many; v_gene: TRBV2; d_gene: TRBD1; j_gene: TRBJ2-6; CDR3aa: CAGTDRVSGANVLTF; CDR3nt: TGTGCCGGCACGGACAGGGTCTCTGGGGCCAACGTCCTGACTTTC
abundance: few; v_gene: TRBV11-2; d_gene: TRBD1; j_gene: TRBJ2-2; CDR3aa: CASSQNRGLYGELFF; CDR3nt: TGTGCCAGCAGCCAAAACAGGGGGCTATACGGGGAGCTGTTTTTT
abundance: .; v_gene: TRBV28; d_gene: .; j_gene: TRBJ2-3; CDR3aa: CASRSPGPSTDTQYF; CDR3nt: TGTGCCAGCCGTAGCCCAGGACCTAGCACAGATACGCAGTATTTT
abundance: .; v_gene: TRBV5-1; d_gene: .; j_gene: TRBJ1-4; CDR3aa: CASRQEEKLFF; CDR3nt: TGCGCCAGCAGACAGGAGGAAAAACTGTTTTTT
abundance: many; v_gene: TRBV30; d_gene: TRBD2; j_gene: TRBJ2-5; CDR3aa: CAWSGKGLAGQTQYF; CDR3nt: TGTGCCTGGAGCGGGAAAGGACTAGCGGGACAGACCCAGTACTTC
abundance: .; v_gene: TRBV5-1; d_gene: TRBD1; j_gene: TRBJ1-1; CDR3aa: CASSTGGVGTEAFF; CDR3nt: TGTGCCAGCAGTACAGGGGGCGTCGGGACTGAAGCTTTCTTT
abundance: .; v_gene: TRBV11-2; d_gene: .; j_gene: TRBJ1-2; CDR3aa: CASSLAQGVVGYTF; CDR3nt: TGTGCCAGCAGCTTAGCGCAGGGAGTGGTTGGCTACACCTTC
abundance: .; v_gene: TRBV5-6; d_gene: .; j_gene: TRBJ1-2; CDR3aa: CAPHEEGGYGYTF; CDR3nt: TGTGCCCCTCATGAGGAGGGGGGCTATGGCTACACCTTC
abundance: few; v_gene: TRBV7-9; d_gene: .; j_gene: TRBJ1-5; CDR3aa: CASSLTPWAGQRNQPQHF; CDR3nt: TGTGCCAGCAGCTTAACTCCCTGGGCAGGGCAGAGAAATCAGCCCCAGCATTTT
abundance: few; v_gene: TRBV10-3; d_gene: TRBD2; j_gene: TRBJ2-3; CDR3aa: CAIGSASGSTTDTQYF; CDR3nt: TGTGCCATCGGATCGGCTAGCGGGAGCACCACAGATACGCAGTATTTT
abundance: .; v_gene: TRBV25-1; d_gene: .; j_gene: TRBJ2-1; CDR3aa: CASSFAGSYNEQFF; CDR3nt: TGTGCCAGCAGCTTCGCGGGATCCTACAATGAGCAGTTCTTC
abundance: many; v_gene: TRBV11-3; d_gene: .; j_gene: TRBJ2-7; CDR3aa: CASSLVGGGYEQYF; CDR3nt: TGTGCCAGCAGCTTAGTGGGGGGCGGGTACGAGCAGTACTTC